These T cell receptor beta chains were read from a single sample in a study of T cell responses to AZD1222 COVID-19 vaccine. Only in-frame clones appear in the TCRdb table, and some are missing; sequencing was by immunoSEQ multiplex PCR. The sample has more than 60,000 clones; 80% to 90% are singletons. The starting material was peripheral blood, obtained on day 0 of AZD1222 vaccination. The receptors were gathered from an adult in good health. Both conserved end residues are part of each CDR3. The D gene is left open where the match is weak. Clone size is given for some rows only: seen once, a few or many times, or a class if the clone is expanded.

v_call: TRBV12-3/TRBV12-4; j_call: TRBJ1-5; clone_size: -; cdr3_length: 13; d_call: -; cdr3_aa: CASSRLSNQPQHF; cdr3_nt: TGTGCCAGCAGCCGTCTTAGCAATCAGCCCCAGCATTTT
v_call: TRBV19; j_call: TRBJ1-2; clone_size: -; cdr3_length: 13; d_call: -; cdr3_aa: CASTAGPIYGYTF; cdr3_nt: TGTGCCAGTACGGCGGGGCCTATCTATGGCTACACCTTC
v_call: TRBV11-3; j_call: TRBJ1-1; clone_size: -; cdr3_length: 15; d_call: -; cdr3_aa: CASSRTGLGNTEAFF; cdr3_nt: TGTGCCAGCAGTCGTACAGGGTTGGGGAACACTGAAGCTTTCTTT
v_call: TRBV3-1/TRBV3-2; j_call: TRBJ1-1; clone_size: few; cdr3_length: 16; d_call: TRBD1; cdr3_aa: CASSQGTGATGPEAFF; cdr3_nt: TGTGCCAGCAGCCAAGGGACAGGCGCTACGGGACCTGAAGCTTTCTTT
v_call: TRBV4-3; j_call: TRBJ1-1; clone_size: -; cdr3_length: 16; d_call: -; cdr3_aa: CASSQVAFRSVPEAFF; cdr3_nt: TGCGCCAGCAGCCAAGTCGCCTTCCGTTCGGTCCCTGAAGCTTTCTTT
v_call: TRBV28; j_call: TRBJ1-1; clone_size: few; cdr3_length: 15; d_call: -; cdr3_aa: CASISQGWLRTEAFF; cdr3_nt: TGTGCCAGCATAAGCCAGGGATGGTTGAGGACTGAAGCTTTCTTT
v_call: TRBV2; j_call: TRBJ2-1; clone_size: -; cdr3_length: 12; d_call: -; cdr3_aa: CASSEIVPEQFF; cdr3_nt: TGTGCCAGCAGTGAAATAGTCCCTGAGCAGTTCTTC
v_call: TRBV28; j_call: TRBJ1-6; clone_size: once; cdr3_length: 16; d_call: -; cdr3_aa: CASSLWGVYYNSPLHF; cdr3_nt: TGTGCCAGCAGTTTATGGGGGGTTTACTATAATTCACCCCTCCACTTT
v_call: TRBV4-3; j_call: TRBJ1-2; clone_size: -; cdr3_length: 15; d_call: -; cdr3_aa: CASSQDLATNYGYTF; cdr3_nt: TGCGCCAGCAGCCAAGATCTGGCCACTAACTATGGCTACACCTTC
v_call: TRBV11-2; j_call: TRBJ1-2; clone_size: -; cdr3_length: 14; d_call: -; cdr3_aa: CASSLGQGLYGYTF; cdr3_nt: TGTGCCAGCAGCTTAGGCCAGGGGCTCTATGGCTACACCTTC
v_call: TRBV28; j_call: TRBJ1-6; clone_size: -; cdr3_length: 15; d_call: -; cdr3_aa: CASSLLGGGDSPLHF; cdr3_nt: TGTGCCAGCAGTTTACTGGGCGGTGGGGATTCACCCCTCCACTTT
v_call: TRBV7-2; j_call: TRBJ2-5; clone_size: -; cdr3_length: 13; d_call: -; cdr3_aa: CASSPTWGETQYF; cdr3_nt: TGTGCCAGCAGCCCGACCTGGGGAGAGACCCAGTACTTC
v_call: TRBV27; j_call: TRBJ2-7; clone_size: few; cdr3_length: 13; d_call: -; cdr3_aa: CASSFGRAYEQYF; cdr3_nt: TGTGCCAGCAGTTTTGGCAGGGCCTACGAGCAGTACTTC
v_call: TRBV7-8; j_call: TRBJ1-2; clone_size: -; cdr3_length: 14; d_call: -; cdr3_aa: CASSLDRLNYGYTF; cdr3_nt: TGTGCCAGCAGCTTAGACCGCCTAAACTATGGCTACACCTTC
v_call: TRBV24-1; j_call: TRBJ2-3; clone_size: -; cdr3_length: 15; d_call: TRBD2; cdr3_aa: CATSDGAGGTDTQYF; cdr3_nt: TGTGCCACCAGTGATGGAGCGGGGGGCACAGATACGCAGTATTTT
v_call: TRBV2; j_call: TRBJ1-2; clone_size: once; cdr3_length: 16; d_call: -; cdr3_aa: CASSETRRTLIYGYTF; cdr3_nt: TGTGCCAGCAGTGAAACCCGCCGTACACTAATCTATGGCTACACCTTC
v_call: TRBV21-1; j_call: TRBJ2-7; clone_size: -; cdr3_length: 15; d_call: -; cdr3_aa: CASSNGKESPYEQYF; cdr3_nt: TGTGCCAGCAGCAACGGAAAGGAATCGCCCTACGAGCAGTACTTC
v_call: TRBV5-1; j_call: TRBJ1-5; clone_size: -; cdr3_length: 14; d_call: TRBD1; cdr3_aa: CASSEGGLGQPQHF; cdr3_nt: TGCGCCAGCAGCGAAGGGGGCTTGGGTCAGCCCCAGCATTTT
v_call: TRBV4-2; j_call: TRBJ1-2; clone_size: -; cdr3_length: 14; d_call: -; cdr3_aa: CASSQATANYGYTF; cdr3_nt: TGTGCCAGCAGCCAGGCCACAGCTAACTATGGCTACACCTTC
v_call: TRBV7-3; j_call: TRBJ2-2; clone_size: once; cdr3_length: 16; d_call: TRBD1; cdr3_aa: CASSLLGQGNTGELFF; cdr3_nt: TGTGCCAGCAGCTTACTGGGACAGGGGAACACCGGGGAGCTGTTTTTT
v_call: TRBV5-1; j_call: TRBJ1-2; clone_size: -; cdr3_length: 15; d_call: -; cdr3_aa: CASSLVGGLDYGYTF; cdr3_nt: TGCGCCAGCAGCTTGGTAGGGGGGCTTGACTATGGCTACACCTTC
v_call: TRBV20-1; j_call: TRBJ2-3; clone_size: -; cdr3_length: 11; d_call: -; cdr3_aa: CSAEPFDTQYF; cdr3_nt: TGCAGTGCCGAGCCCTTCGATACGCAGTATTTT
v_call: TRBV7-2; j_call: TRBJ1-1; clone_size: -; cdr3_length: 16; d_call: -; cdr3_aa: CASSLNPLRGSTEAFF; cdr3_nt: TGTGCCAGCAGCTTAAACCCCCTCAGGGGAAGCACTGAAGCTTTCTTT
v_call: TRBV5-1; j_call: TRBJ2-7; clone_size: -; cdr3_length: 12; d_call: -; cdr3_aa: CASSLIPGEQYF; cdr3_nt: TGCGCCAGCAGCTTGATTCCGGGCGAGCAGTACTTC
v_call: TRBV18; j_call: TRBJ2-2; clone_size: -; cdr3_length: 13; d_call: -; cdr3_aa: CASSPGLTGELFF; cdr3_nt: TGTGCCAGCTCACCAGGACTCACCGGGGAGCTGTTTTTT
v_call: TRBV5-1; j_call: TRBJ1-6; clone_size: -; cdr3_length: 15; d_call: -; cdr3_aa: CASSSEGQYNSPLHF; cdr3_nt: TGCGCCAGCAGCTCTGAAGGACAGTATAATTCACCCCTCCACTTT
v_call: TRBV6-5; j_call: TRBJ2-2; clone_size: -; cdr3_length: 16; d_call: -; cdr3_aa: CASSSTGRAATGELFF; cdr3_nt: TGTGCCAGCAGTTCCACAGGACGGGCGGCCACCGGGGAGCTGTTTTTT
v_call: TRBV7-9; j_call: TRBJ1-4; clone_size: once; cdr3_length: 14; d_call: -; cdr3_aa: CASSPDDGNEKLFF; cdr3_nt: TGTGCCAGCAGCCCGGACGACGGTAATGAAAAACTGTTTTTT
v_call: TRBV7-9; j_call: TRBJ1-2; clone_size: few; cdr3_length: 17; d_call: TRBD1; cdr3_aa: CASSSMRSDRAGSGYTF; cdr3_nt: TGTGCCAGCAGCTCAATGAGATCGGACAGGGCTGGGAGTGGCTACACCTTC
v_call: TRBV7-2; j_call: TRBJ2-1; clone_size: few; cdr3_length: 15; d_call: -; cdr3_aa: CASSFGTGPWNEQFF; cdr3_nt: TGTGCCAGCAGCTTTGGGACCGGCCCCTGGAATGAGCAGTTCTTC
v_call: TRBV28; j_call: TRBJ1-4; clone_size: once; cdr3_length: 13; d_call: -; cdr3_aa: CASSSGQRDKLFF; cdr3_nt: TGTGCCAGCAGCTCCGGACAGAGGGATAAACTGTTTTTT
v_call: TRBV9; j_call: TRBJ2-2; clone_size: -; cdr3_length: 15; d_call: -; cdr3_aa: CASSVRGTYTGELFF; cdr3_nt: TGTGCCAGCAGCGTAAGGGGGACTTACACCGGGGAGCTGTTTTTT
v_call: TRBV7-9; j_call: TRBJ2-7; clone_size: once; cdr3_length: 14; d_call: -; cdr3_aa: CASSSPLSSYEQYF; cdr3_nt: TGTGCCAGCAGTTCCCCGTTGAGCTCCTACGAGCAGTACTTC
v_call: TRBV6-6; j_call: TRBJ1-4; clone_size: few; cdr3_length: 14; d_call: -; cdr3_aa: CASSMLGSSEKLFF; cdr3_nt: TGTGCCAGCAGCATGCTCGGGTCTAGTGAAAAACTGTTTTTT
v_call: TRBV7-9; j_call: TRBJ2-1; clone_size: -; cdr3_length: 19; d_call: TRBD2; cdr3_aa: CASSPRLAGGRSSYNEQFF; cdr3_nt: TGTGCCAGCAGCCCACGACTAGCGGGAGGGAGGAGCTCCTACAATGAGCAGTTCTTC
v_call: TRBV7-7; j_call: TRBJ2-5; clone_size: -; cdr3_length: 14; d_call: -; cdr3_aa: CASSLGTGRETQYF; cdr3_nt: TGTGCCAGCAGCTTAGGAACAGGGCGGGAGACCCAGTACTTC
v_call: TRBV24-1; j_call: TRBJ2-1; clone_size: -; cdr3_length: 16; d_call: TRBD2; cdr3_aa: CATSDFSAGAYNEQFF; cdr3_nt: TGTGCCACCAGTGATTTTTCAGCGGGAGCCTACAATGAGCAGTTCTTC
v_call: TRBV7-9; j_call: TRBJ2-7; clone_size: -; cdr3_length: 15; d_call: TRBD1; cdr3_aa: CASSVRQGRSYEQYF; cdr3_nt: TGTGCCAGCAGCGTTCGACAGGGAAGATCCTACGAGCAGTACTTC
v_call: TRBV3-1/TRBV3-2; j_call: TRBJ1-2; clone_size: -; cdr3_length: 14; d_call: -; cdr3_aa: CASSQAGGAYGYTF; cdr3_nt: TGTGCCAGCAGCCAAGCCGGGGGGGCCTATGGCTACACCTTC
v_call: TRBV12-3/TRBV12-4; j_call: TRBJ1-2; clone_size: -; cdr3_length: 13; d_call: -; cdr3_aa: CASSLGGRDGYTF; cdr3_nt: TGTGCCAGCAGTTTAGGGGGTAGGGATGGCTACACCTTC
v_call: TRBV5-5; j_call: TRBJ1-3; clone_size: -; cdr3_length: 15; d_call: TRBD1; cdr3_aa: CASSLDRGAGNTIYF; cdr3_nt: TGTGCCAGCAGCTTGGACAGGGGAGCTGGAAACACCATATATTTT
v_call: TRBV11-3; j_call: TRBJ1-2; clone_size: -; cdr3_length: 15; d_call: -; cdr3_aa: CASSLGDKGPYGYTF; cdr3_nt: TGTGCCAGCAGCTTAGGGGACAAAGGCCCATATGGCTACACCTTC
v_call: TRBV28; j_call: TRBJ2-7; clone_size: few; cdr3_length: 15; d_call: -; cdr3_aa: CASSRRTQRYYEQYF; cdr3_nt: TGTGCCAGCAGTCGTAGAACGCAACGATACTACGAGCAGTACTTC
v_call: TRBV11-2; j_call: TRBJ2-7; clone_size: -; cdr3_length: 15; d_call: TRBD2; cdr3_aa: CASSLLAGDLGEQYF; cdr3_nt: TGTGCCAGCAGCCTACTAGCGGGAGACTTGGGCGAGCAGTACTTC
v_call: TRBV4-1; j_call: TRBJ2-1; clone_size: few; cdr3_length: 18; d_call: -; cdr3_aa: CASSQGPLAYLSYNEQFF; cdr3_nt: TGCGCCAGCAGCCAAGGTCCGCTAGCCTATCTCTCCTACAATGAGCAGTTCTTC
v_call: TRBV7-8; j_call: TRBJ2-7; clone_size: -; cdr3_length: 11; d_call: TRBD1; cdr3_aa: CATGQSYEQYF; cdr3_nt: TGTGCCACGGGACAGTCCTACGAGCAGTACTTC
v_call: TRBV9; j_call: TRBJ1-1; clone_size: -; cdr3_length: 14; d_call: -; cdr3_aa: CASSPGGGSTEAFF; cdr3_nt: TGTGCCAGCAGCCCTGGGGGGGGGAGCACTGAAGCTTTCTTT
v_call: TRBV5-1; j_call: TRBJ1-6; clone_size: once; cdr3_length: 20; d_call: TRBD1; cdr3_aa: CASSLAGTGDLLSEASPLHF; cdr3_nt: TGCGCCAGCAGCTTGGCCGGGACAGGGGATTTGTTGTCGGAAGCTTCACCCCTCCACTTT
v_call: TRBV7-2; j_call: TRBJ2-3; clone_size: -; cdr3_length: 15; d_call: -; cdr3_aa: CASSPARGITDTQYF; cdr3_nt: TGTGCCAGCAGCCCCGCCCGGGGTATAACAGATACGCAGTATTTT
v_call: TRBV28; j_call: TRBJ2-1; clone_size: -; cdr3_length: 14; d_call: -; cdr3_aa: CASSFRGSLNEQFF; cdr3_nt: TGTGCCAGCAGTTTTAGGGGAAGTCTCAATGAGCAGTTCTTC
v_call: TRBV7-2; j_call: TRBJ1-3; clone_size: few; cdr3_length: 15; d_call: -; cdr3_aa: CASSLAATAGNTIYF; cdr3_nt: TGTGCCAGCAGCTTAGCCGCGACAGCTGGAAACACCATATATTTT
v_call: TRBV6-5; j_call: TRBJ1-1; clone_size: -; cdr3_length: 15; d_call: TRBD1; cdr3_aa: CASSRGQGRGTEAFF; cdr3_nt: TGTGCCAGCAGTAGGGGACAGGGGAGGGGCACTGAAGCTTTCTTT